Listed here are 25 T cell receptor beta chains from one sample, sequenced in a study of OX40 agonist ivuxolimab in advanced cancers. Data came from immunoSEQ multiplex PCR; TCRdb stores just in-frame clones and leaves some out. The table records 40,000 to 65,000 clones, roughly 88% of them present only once. Here the sequenced sample was CD4+ or CD8+ T cells sorted from blood, taken in a trial of the OX40 agonist ivuxolimab. These TCRs come from an adult with an advanced solid tumor such as melanoma, head and neck, liver or kidney cancer.

V gene TRBV5-1 combines with J gene TRBJ2-4, with TRBD2 matching 8 bases. V shed 0 bases and J 7 bases; nucleotides not matched to a gene: 3. From germline, CDR1 is SGHRS and CDR2 YFSETQ. The CDR3 consists of 14 residues. The CDR3 is CASSLDGRANIQYF. CDR3 DNA sequence: TGCGCCAGCAGCTTGGACGGGAGGGCTAACATTCAGTACTTC. Filled out from reference TRBV5-1 and TRBJ2-4, the complete variable domain reads KAGVTQTPRYLIKTRGQQVTLSCSPISGHRSVSWYQQTPGQGLQFLFEYFSETQRNKGNFPGRFSGRQFSNSRSEMNVSTLELGDSALYLCASSLDGRANIQYFGAGTRLSVL.

V is TRBV27 and J is TRBJ2-1; D tentatively fits TRBD1 or TRBD2 (5 bases each). Trimming left V 2 bases short and J 7 bases short, with 21 bases between. The CDR3 has 17 amino acids. CDR1 is MNHEY, CDR2 SMNVEV, per germline (reference sequence). CDR3 nucleotides: TGTGCCAGCAGTTTAAGGGGTTGGGAGCGTGGGGTTAATGAGCAGTTCTTC. Amino acid sequence: CASSLRGWERGVNEQFF.

The chain links TRBV10-3 to TRBJ1-5, with a weak D call TRBD1 (5 bases). Trimming removed 3 bases at V and 8 bases at J, with 14 bases between. The CDR3 totals 14 residues. Germline CDR1 ENHRY, CDR2 SYGVKD. The chain's CDR3 is CAISDSQGTEPQHF. Written as DNA, the CDR3 is TGTGCCATCAGTGATTCGCAGGGTACGGAGCCCCAGCATTTT.

This chain joins TRBV19 and TRBJ1-4, with D uncertain. CDR1 is LNHDA, CDR2 SQIVND, per germline (reference sequence). The germline V and J ends were trimmed by 3 bases and 0 bases, with 11 bases remaining between them. CDR3 length: 16 residues. The CDR3 region is CASSIPTRSTNEKLFF. The CDR3 DNA follows: TGTGCCAGTAGTATCCCCACACGATCAACTAATGAAAAACTGTTTTTT.

The V and J genes are TRBV20-1 and TRBJ1-2; no clear D gene. Germline values: CDR1 DFQATT, CDR2 SNEGSKA (reference sequence). Trimming took off 6 bases at V and 5 bases at J, with 10 bases between the two ends. The CDR3 sequence is 11 residues long. CDR3 region: CSARVRYGYTF. In DNA, the CDR3 is TGCAGTGCCCGGGTCCGGTATGGCTACACCTTC.

The V gene is TRBV11-2, the J gene TRBJ2-5; D perhaps matches TRBD1 (6 bases). The CDR3 extends over 18 amino acids. Germline V gene lookup returns CDR1 SGHAT and CDR2 FQNNGV. V dropped 2 bases and J dropped 4 bases, with 23 bases sitting between them. The CDR3 DNA reads as TGTGCCAGCAGCTTATCAACCCGGGTTAAAAAAGGGGGAGAGACCCAGTACTTC. Translation gives CASSLSTRVKKGGETQYF.

The gene calls are TRBV4-2 and TRBJ2-3; a possible D gene is TRBD1 (6 bases). The CDR3 sequence is 15 residues long. The V gene lost 1 base and the J gene lost 7 bases, with 15 bases spanning the gap. Germline CDR1 reads LGHNA; CDR2 reads YNFKEQ. The CDR3 sequence is CASSQGGQPMNTQYF. CDR3 DNA: TGTGCCAGCAGCCAAGGCGGACAGCCCATGAATACGCAGTATTTT.

The chain combines TRBV5-1 with TRBJ2-5; possible D gene TRBD1, 6 bases. V gave up 0 bases and J gave up 2 bases, with 8 bases separating them. The CDR3 consists of 14 residues. Germline CDR1 and CDR2: SGHRS and YFSETQ. CDR3 region: CASSLERGQETQYF. CDR3 coding DNA: TGCGCCAGCAGCTTGGAGAGGGGGCAAGAGACCCAGTACTTC. The whole variable domain, filled in from reference TRBV5-1 and TRBJ2-5, reads KAGVTQTPRYLIKTRGQQVTLSCSPISGHRSVSWYQQTPGQGLQFLFEYFSETQRNKGNFPGRFSGRQFSNSRSEMNVSTLELGDSALYLCASSLERGQETQYFGPGTRLLVL.

This chain joins TRBV19 and TRBJ1-1; TRBD1 agrees at 8 bases. This CDR3 has 14 amino acids. Trimming cost V 10 bases and J 0 bases; bases outside gene matches: 7. Germline V gene sequence: CDR1 LNHDA, CDR2 SQIVND (reference sequence). The CDR3 DNA sequence: TGTGCCACCACAGACAGGGGACTGAACACTGAAGCTTTCTTT. It codes for CATTDRGLNTEAFF.

The chain is built from TRBV5-4 and TRBJ2-3; D may be TRBD2 (5 bases). The length of the CDR3 is 15 residues. Germline V gives CDR1 SGHNT, CDR2 YYREEE (reference sequence). Between the trimmed V and J ends, which lost 0 bases and 4 bases, there was a span of 12 bases. For the CDR3, the DNA is TGTGCCAGCAGCTTGGCCGAAGCTAGCCCAGATACGCAGTATTTT. This gives the protein CASSLAEASPDTQYF.

This chain connects TRBV19 to TRBJ2-1; 11 nucleotides align to TRBD1. CDR1 is LNHDA, CDR2 SQIVND, per germline (reference sequence). The CDR3 is made up of 17 amino acids. Germline trimming cut 0 bases from V and 3 bases from J; bases unmatched to any gene: 4. The CDR3 spells CASSIDSGTGGYNEQFF. CDR3 in DNA: TGTGCCAGTAGTATAGATTCTGGGACAGGGGGCTACAATGAGCAGTTCTTC.

This clone was seen just once. The gene calls are TRBV14 and TRBJ2-3; a possible D gene is TRBD1 (5 bases). This CDR3 is 14 amino acids long. Germline V gene data show CDR1 as SGHDN and CDR2 as FVKESK. Deletions cut 5 bases from V and 5 bases from J, with 14 bases between. DNA of the CDR3: TGTGCCAGCAGCGACAGAGATATGGAAGATACGCAGTATTTT. Translating it yields CASSDRDMEDTQYF.

The chain has TRBV5-4 and TRBJ2-3, with a weak D call TRBD1 (5 bases). Germline CDR1 SGHNT, CDR2 YYREEE (reference sequence). CDR3 size: 16 residues. V lost 2 bases and J 3 bases, leaving 16 bases between the germline ends. In nucleotides, the CDR3 is TGTGCCAGCAGCTTTCAGGGCAGGGTAGGAACAGATACGCAGTATTTT. Protein: CASSFQGRVGTDTQYF.

The chain has TRBV27 and TRBJ1-5; no clear D. Germline CDR1 reads MNHEY; CDR2 reads SMNVEV (reference sequence). The CDR3 totals 12 residues. The CDR3 loop is CPFTDSNQPQHF. DNA for the CDR3: TGTCCCTTCACAGATAGCAATCAGCCCCAGCATTTT.

The V and J genes are TRBV30 and TRBJ2-1; 8 bases map to TRBD2. This CDR3 spans 13 amino acids. Germline V gives CDR1 GTSNPN, CDR2 SVGIG (reference sequence). V gave up 5 bases and J gave up 9 bases; unmatched junction bases: 9. CDR3 region: CAWSRGARSEQFF. DNA of the CDR3: TGTGCCTGGTCGCGGGGGGCTAGGAGTGAGCAGTTCTTC.

This clone was seen more than once but under ten times. J is TRBJ1-1 and V is TRBV2; TRBD1 is a possible D gene (5 bases). This CDR3 contains 13 residues. Germline V gene data show CDR1 as SNHLY and CDR2 as FYNNEI. V dropped 10 bases and J dropped 5 bases, with 17 bases sitting between them. DNA of the CDR3: TGTGCCACCGACTACGGGACGATGACTGAAGCTTTCTTT. This codes for CATDYGTMTEAFF.

The rearrangement uses TRBV4-1 and TRBJ1-1; possibly TRBD1 for D (5 bases). V lost 2 bases and J 1 base, leaving 17 bases between the germline ends. This CDR3 has 17 amino acids. The germline V gene has CDR1 MGHRA and CDR2 YSYEKL. CDR3 sequence reads: CASSQSFLKGANTEAFF. Here the CDR3 DNA reads TGCGCCAGCAGCCAATCTTTCCTTAAAGGGGCGAACACTGAAGCTTTCTTT.

The chain joins TRBV28 to TRBJ1-3; D is undetermined. Trimming took off 5 bases at V and 3 bases at J, with 11 bases between the two ends. Germline V lookup: CDR1 MDHEN, CDR2 SYDVKM. This CDR3 spans 14 amino acids. The CDR3 protein is CASSRGYRGNTIYF. The CDR3 nucleotides are TGTGCCAGCAGTCGAGGGTACCGTGGAAACACCATATATTTT.

This clone was observed a few times. The chain combines TRBV15 with TRBJ2-3, with D possibly called TRBD1 or TRBD2 (5 bases each). V was clipped by 3 bases and J by 2 bases, with 6 bases between them. The CDR3 has 13 amino acids. Germline CDR1 and CDR2: LNHNV and YYDKDF (reference sequence). CDR3: CATSRGDTDTQYF. In DNA form, the CDR3 reads TGTGCCACCAGCAGGGGGGACACAGATACGCAGTATTTT.

The chain has TRBV4-1 and TRBJ2-2; the match to TRBD1 covers 8 bases. In germline, CDR1 is MGHRA, CDR2 YSYEKL. The junction had 8 bases not matched to a gene; V was cut back by 4 bases and J by 4 bases. The CDR3 loop spans 16 amino acids. The CDR3 sequence is CASSRGTGGGTGELFF. For the CDR3, the DNA is TGCGCCAGCAGCCGCGGGACAGGCGGTGGCACCGGGGAGCTGTTTTTT.

This sequence joins TRBV6-6 and TRBJ2-3; TRBD2 matches 8 bases. From germline, CDR1 is MNHNY and CDR2 SVGAGI (reference sequence). Trimming at V came to 6 bases and at J to 0 bases, leaving 8 bases not matched to a gene. The CDR3 contains 16 residues. The CDR3 sequence: CASSRTSPFSTDTQYF. CDR3 coding DNA: TGTGCCAGCAGCCGGACTAGCCCTTTTAGCACAGATACGCAGTATTTT.

The chain employs TRBV28 and TRBJ2-1; TRBD2 matches 7 bases. V trimming: 6 bases; J trimming: 6 bases; junction bases outside the gene matches: 5. Per the germline V gene, CDR1 is MDHEN and CDR2 is SYDVKM. The CDR3 is made up of 13 amino acids. In DNA, the CDR3 is TGTGCCAGCAGCCCCGGGGGGTTCAATGAGCAGTTCTTC. Its protein product is CASSPGGFNEQFF.

The chain uses TRBV5-1 and TRBJ2-7; no clear D gene. CDR3 length equals 13 residues. Per germline, CDR1 SGHRS and CDR2 YFSETQ. Trimming took 0 bases from V and 1 from J, leaving 5 bases between them. The CDR3, as DNA: TGCGCCAGCAGCTTGGCGGGTTCCTACGAGCAGTACTTC. As protein: CASSLAGSYEQYF.

The chain uses TRBV7-3 and TRBJ2-2; perhaps TRBD1 as D (6 bases). The ends were cut back, 6 bases at V and 6 bases at J, with 17 bases in the middle. The CDR3 runs 15 residues. Germline CDR1 reads SGHTA; CDR2 reads FQGTGA. DNA of the CDR3: TGTGCCAGCAGGCGCGACACAGGGTACGCCGGGGAGCTGTTTTTT. Its protein product is CASRRDTGYAGELFF. Supplemented by reference TRBV7-3 and TRBJ2-2, the full variable domain reads GAGVSQTPSNKVTEKGKYVELRCDPISGHTALYWYRQSLGQGPEFLIYFQGTGAADDSGLPNDRFFAVRPEGSVSTLKIQRTERGDSAVYLCASRRDTGYAGELFFGEGSRLTVL.

The chain has TRBV6-1 and TRBJ1-6, with a possible D match to TRBD1 (6 bases). Trimming stripped 6 bases from V and 3 bases from J, with 12 bases between. The germline V gene has CDR1 MNHNS and CDR2 SASEGT. The CDR3 length is 15 residues. The CDR3 protein is CASSLRQVYNSPLHF. CDR3 nucleotide sequence: TGTGCCAGCAGCCTCAGACAGGTCTATAATTCACCCCTCCACTTT.